This T cell receptor beta chain was captured in a study of response to subunit inactivated influenza vaccine. After removal of 2 bases from V and 0 bases from J, the junction contained 4 bases not matched to a gene. The CDR3 sequence is 15 residues long. CDR1 is DFQATT and CDR2 is SNEGSKA in the germline V gene (reference sequence). This clonotype was observed at least ten times. Each CDR3 protein is one row after TCRdb ran MiXCR on the RT-PCR reads. The sample lists about 540,000 distinct CDR3 sequences, roughly 23% occurring once. A further study also used this sample, focusing on T cells expressing NK-cell markers. From that study: It was by 5'RACE template switching with UMIs that TCR beta cDNA was made. The eight sequenced donors comprised seven who were HCMV-seropositive and one who was seronegative. In several experiments, sorting was confined to alpha-beta TCR T cells through use of an anti-gamma-delta TCR antibody.

This clonotype was obtained from a man aged 50 to 60 who received an inactivated influenza vaccine. The sample was CD4+ T cells sorted from PBMCs, taken 11 to 12 days after vaccination. The chain links TRBV20-1 to TRBJ1-3, with TRBD1 matching over 7 bases. The CDR3, as DNA: TGCAGTGCTAGATTCACAGGGGACTCTGGAAACACCATATATTTT. It encodes CSARFTGDSGNTIYF.